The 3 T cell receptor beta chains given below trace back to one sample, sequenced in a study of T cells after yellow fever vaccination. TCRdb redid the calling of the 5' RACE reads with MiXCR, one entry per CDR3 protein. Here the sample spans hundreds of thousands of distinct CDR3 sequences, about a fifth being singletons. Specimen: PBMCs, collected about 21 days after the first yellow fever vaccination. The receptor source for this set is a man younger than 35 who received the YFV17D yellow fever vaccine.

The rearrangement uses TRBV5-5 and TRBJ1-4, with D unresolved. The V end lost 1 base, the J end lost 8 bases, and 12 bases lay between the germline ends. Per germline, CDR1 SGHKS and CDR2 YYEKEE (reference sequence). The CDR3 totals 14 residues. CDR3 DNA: TGTGCCAGCAGCTTGCCCAGGTTGGCGGAAAAACTGTTTTTT. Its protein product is CASSLPRLAEKLFF.

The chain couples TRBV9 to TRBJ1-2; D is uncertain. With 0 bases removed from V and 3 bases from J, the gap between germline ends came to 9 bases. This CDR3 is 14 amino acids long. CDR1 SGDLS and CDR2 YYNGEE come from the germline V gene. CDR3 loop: CASSVGFPDYGYTF. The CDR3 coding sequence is TGTGCCAGCAGCGTAGGGTTTCCAGACTATGGCTACACCTTC.

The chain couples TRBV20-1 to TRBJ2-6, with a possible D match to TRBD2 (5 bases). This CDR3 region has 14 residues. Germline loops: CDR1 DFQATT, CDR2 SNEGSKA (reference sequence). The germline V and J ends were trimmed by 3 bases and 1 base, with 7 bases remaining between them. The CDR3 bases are TGCAGTGCTAGGTGGGAGTCTGGGGCCAACGTCCTGACTTTC. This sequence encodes CSARWESGANVLTF.